A single sample gave rise to the 14 T cell receptor beta chains below, sequenced in a study of T cell repertoires in cytomegalovirus infection. Their cognate antigens are unknown. Each CDR3 protein is one row after TCRdb ran MiXCR on the reads. The data hold 70,000 or so distinct CDR3 sequences, with approximately 30% observed a single time. Sequenced material: CD8+ T cells from cultured PBMCs, taken from culture after CMV antigen stimulation. The receptors derive from a human donor in good health (CMV status not recorded). Some clones in this sample may be carry-over from other donors' samples.

This clonotype was picked up a small number of times. The J gene is TRBJ1-1, the V gene TRBV10-2; 7 positions match TRBD1. CDR1 WSHSY and CDR2 SAAADI come from the germline V gene. The CDR3 is made up of 13 amino acids. The J segment lost 3 bases and the V segment lost 3 bases, leaving 1 base of the junction unmatched. CDR3 bases: TGCGCCAGCAGTGAAACAGGGGACACTGAAGCTTTCTTT. Its protein is CASSETGDTEAFF.

The V call is TRBV18, the J call TRBJ2-3; TRBD2 might be the D (5 bases). Per the germline V gene, CDR1 is KGHSH and CDR2 is LQKENI. V lost 3 bases to trimming and J lost 0 bases, with 10 bases between them. This CDR3 is 15 amino acids long. The CDR3 region is CASSPPGSSTDTQYF. CDR3 sequence (DNA): TGTGCCAGCTCACCCCCGGGGTCAAGCACAGATACGCAGTATTTT.

The chain combines TRBV30 with TRBJ2-3; 14 bases are a match to TRBD2. This CDR3 is built from 15 residues. The germline gives CDR1 GTSNPN, CDR2 SVGIG (reference sequence). The trim removed 0 bases at V and 9 bases at J, leaving 5 bases unmatched. This chain's CDR3 is CAWSVGTSGSDTQYF. In DNA form, the CDR3 reads TGTGCCTGGAGTGTAGGGACTAGCGGGAGTGACACGCAGTATTTT.

This sequence joins TRBV5-5 and TRBJ1-2; possibly TRBD1 for D (5 bases). V was pared by 4 bases and J by 4 bases, with 14 bases between. CDR1 is SGHKS, CDR2 YYEKEE, per germline (reference sequence). The CDR3 is 14 residues long. CDR3 DNA: TGTGCCAGCAGCCCCGACGGGGGGGGCTATGGCTACACCTTC. As protein: CASSPDGGGYGYTF.

This clonotype was counted a few times. The chain carries TRBV29-1 and TRBJ2-7, with D maybe TRBD1 (6 bases). V was trimmed by 7 bases and J by 4 bases, leaving 17 bases between them. Germline V gene sequence: CDR1 SQVTM, CDR2 ANQGSEA. CDR3 length: 13 residues. The CDR3 DNA follows: TGCAGCGCACGAGTCCAGGGGAGTTACGAGCAGTACTTC. Encoded protein: CSARVQGSYEQYF.

The chain employs TRBV4-2 and TRBJ2-7; 10 bases map to TRBD2. Germline V CDR1 and CDR2: LGHNA, YNFKEQ. V gave up 0 bases and J gave up 5 bases; unmatched junction bases: 1. The CDR3 sequence is 14 residues long. The CDR3 here is CASSQELAGNEQYF. In DNA, the CDR3 is TGTGCCAGCAGCCAAGAACTAGCGGGGAACGAGCAGTACTTC.

The genes are TRBV4-3 and TRBJ2-7; D may be TRBD1 or TRBD2 (5 bases each). Per germline, CDR1 LGHNA and CDR2 YSLEER. V was shortened by 0 bases and J by 4 bases, with 13 bases between the two germline ends. This CDR3 has 15 residues. DNA for the CDR3: TGCGCCAGCAGCCAAGATCCCGAGGGGATATACGAGCAGTACTTC. Residues: CASSQDPEGIYEQYF.

V gene TRBV4-1 combines with J gene TRBJ2-1; 11 bases agree with TRBD2. This CDR3 has 16 residues. CDR1 is MGHRA and CDR2 is YSYEKL in the germline V gene. Trimming at V came to 1 base and at J to 11 bases, leaving 10 bases not matched to a gene. The CDR3 region is CASSQVSASGGSQQFF. The CDR3, as DNA: TGCGCCAGCAGCCAAGTGTCGGCTAGCGGGGGGTCCCAGCAGTTCTTC.

A note on this clonotype: Mismatch with germline at one junction end may stem from a read error. The chain joins TRBV6-2 or TRBV6-3 to TRBJ1-1; D possibly corresponds to TRBD1 (5 bases). Germline values: CDR1 MNHEY, CDR2 SVGEGT. The CDR3 is 13 amino acids. CDR3 amino acids: CASRSPPDTEASF. In DNA, the CDR3 is TGTGCCAGCAGATCCCCGCCGGACACTGAAGCTTCCTTT.

This clonotype was seen a handful of times. This chain connects TRBV3-1 to TRBJ1-6, with no clear D. CDR3 length: 16 residues. V lost 1 base and J lost 0, with 7 bases in between. Germline loops: CDR1 LGHDT, CDR2 YNNKEL (reference sequence). CDR3 nucleotides: TGTGCCAGCAGCCAAGTTTGGAGCTCCTATAATTCACCCCTCCACTTT. Translation: CASSQVWSSYNSPLHF. The full variable domain, in which reference TRBV3-1 and TRBJ1-6 provide the parts outside the CDR3, is DTAVSQTPKYLVTQMGNDKSIKCEQNLGHDTMYWYKQDSKKFLKIMFSYNNKELIINETVPNRFSPKSPDKAHLNLHINSLELGDSAVYFCASSQVWSSYNSPLHFGNGTRLTVT.

This clonotype was detected many times. V and J are TRBV27 and TRBJ2-3; a possible D gene is TRBD2 (6 bases). Germline V gene lookup returns CDR1 MNHEY and CDR2 SMNVEV (reference sequence). With 6 bases removed from V and 8 bases from J, the gap between germline ends came to 12 bases. This CDR3 spans 12 amino acids. The CDR3 loop reads CASSSGAGTQYF. DNA of the CDR3: TGTGCCAGCAGCAGCGGAGCGGGTACGCAGTATTTT.

The J gene is TRBJ1-2, the V gene TRBV27, with D hard to call. V was pared by 11 bases and J by 4 bases, with 11 bases between. Looked up from germline, CDR1 is MNHEY and CDR2 is SMNVEV (reference sequence). The CDR3 is made up of 11 amino acids. The CDR3 DNA is TGTGCCGCCGGAGGCCGCTATGGCTACACCTTC. Protein product: CAAGGRYGYTF.

This clonotype has more than one count but fewer than ten. The CDR3 reads CASRQGQNTGELFF. The CDR3 coding sequence is TGTGCCAGCAGACAGGGACAAAACACCGGGGAGCTGTTTTTT. J is TRBJ2-2 and V is TRBV12-3 or TRBV12-4; D is possibly TRBD1 (6 bases). V was clipped by 6 bases and J by 2 bases, with 10 bases between them. The CDR3 spans 14 residues.

The chain joins TRBV4-3 to TRBJ1-1; D remains unclear. This CDR3 is 13 amino acids long. V lost 1 base to trimming and J lost 1 base, with 4 bases between them. CDR1 and CDR2 (germline): LGHNA, YSLEER. The CDR3 protein is CASSQAGNTEAFF. The CDR3 nucleotides are TGCGCCAGCAGCCAAGCGGGGAACACTGAAGCTTTCTTT.